Below are 9 T cell receptor beta chains sequenced from a single sample in a study of tissue T cells after allogeneic stem cell transplantation. Regarding time point: mouse harvest day 7 after allogeneic transplant. Each mouse received 10^7 T-cell-depleted marrow cells plus 10^6 splenic CD5+ T cells by tail vein. Using immunoSEQ multiplex PCR, the repertoire was profiled, and TCRdb retains in-frame clones only, with some absent. In the table there are fewer than 6,000 clones, 46% of which are singletons. What was sequenced was skin. The receptors were sampled from a female BALB/c mouse given C57BL/6 T cells with graft-versus-host disease after an allogeneic hematopoietic cell transplant.

Concerning this clone itself: Gene and germline names: mouse. The sequenced fragment ends 1 residue before the CDR3 boundary, so the rest is inferred from the germline J gene. The chain has TRBV13-2 and TRBJ2-2, with TRBD2 identical over 9 bases. Unmatched junction bases numbered 0, after V lost 0 bases and J lost 0 bases. CDR3 length: 16 amino acids. Germline V gene sequence: CDR1 NNHNN, CDR2 SYGAGS (reference sequence). CDR3 sequence: CASGDGLGANTGQLYF. CDR3 DNA, as far as it was read: TGTGCCAGCGGTGATGGACTGGGGGCAAACACCGGGCAGCTCTAC.

This clone has more than one count but fewer than ten. Each gene name is a mouse one. The read ends 1 residue early relative to the CDR3; the germline J gene fills the gap. The V call is TRBV26, the J call TRBJ2-2, with TRBD1 as a possible D gene (6 bases). Deletions cut 5 bases from V and 1 base from J, with 11 bases between. From germline, CDR1 is KGHPV and CDR2 FQNQEV (reference sequence). This CDR3 contains 15 residues. Incomplete CDR3 DNA: TGTGCCAGCAGTGCCGGGACACTAAACACCGGGCAGCTCTAC. Protein product: CASSAGTLNTGQLY. The whole CDR3 protein reads CASSAGTLNTGQLYF.

As to this clone: These gene names are mouse names. The read falls 1 residue short of the CDR3 end, and the missing part is taken from the germline J gene. The chain employs TRBV3 and TRBJ1-4; tentatively, D is TRBD1 (5 bases). V was trimmed by 5 bases and J by 1 base, leaving 8 bases between them. The CDR3 runs 14 residues. Germline values: CDR1 SNHLY, CDR2 FYNGKV (reference sequence). Incomplete CDR3 DNA: TGTGCCAGCAGCCGGACAAGTTCCAACGAAAGATTATTT. Translating gives CASSRTSSNERLF. The full CDR3 protein reads CASSRTSSNERLFF. The full variable domain, completed using reference TRBV3 and TRBJ1-4, is GPKVLQIPSHQIIDMGQMVTLNCDPVSNHLYFYWYKQILGQQMEFLVNFYNGKVMEKSKLFKDQFSVERPDGSYFTLKIQPTALEDSAVYFCASSRTSSNERLFFGHGTKLSVL.

On this clone itself: Gene names denote mouse genes. The sequence runs out 1 residue before the end of the CDR3; the remainder is reconstructed from the germline J gene. V gene TRBV24 combines with J gene TRBJ1-2; D gene unclear. This CDR3 region has 14 residues. The V gene lost 1 base and the J gene lost 0 bases, with 6 bases spanning the gap. CDR1 KGHTA and CDR2 FRNEEI come from the germline V gene. Incomplete CDR3 DNA: TGTGCCAGCAGTCTGTGTCCCTCAAACTCCGACTACACC. Amino acids: CASSLCPSNSDYT. The complete CDR3 sequence is CASSLCPSNSDYTF.

Turning to this clone: The gene names here belong to mouse. The CDR3 extends 1 residue past the end of the read, so its final part is completed from the germline J gene. The rearrangement joins TRBV31 to TRBJ1-1, with D possibly being TRBD1 (5 bases). This CDR3 has 13 amino acids. Between the trimmed V and J ends, which lost 3 bases and 2 bases, there was a span of 10 bases. Germline CDR1 and CDR2: GKSSPN and SITVG. The sequenced part of the CDR3 DNA is TGTGCCTGGAGCCGGGGGAGCAACACAGAAGTCTTC. It is translated as CAWSRGSNTEVF. The entire CDR3 reads CAWSRGSNTEVFF.

As regards this clone: The genes and germline here are from mouse. The read stops 1 residue short of the end of the CDR3; the missing end is completed from the germline J gene. The chain is built from TRBV12-2 and TRBJ2-7; the match to TRBD2 covers 11 bases. With V trimmed by 4 bases and J by 3 bases, 4 bases remained unmatched. Germline CDR1 and CDR2: SGHLS and HYDKME. The CDR3 runs to 14 residues. The part of the CDR3 DNA that was read is TGTGCCAGCTCCCCACTGGGGGGGCACTATGAACAGTAC. It codes for CASSPLGGHYEQY. The CDR3 in full is CASSPLGGHYEQYF.

The sample holds a few counts of this clone. The gene names here belong to mouse. Read sequence stops 1 residue before the CDR3 end, and the germline J gene provides the missing end. The J gene is TRBJ1-4, the V gene TRBV23; TRBD1 is the table's D call, not checked against the DNA. Per germline, CDR1 KGHTA and CDR2 FQNQQP. The CDR3 is 14 amino acids. The CDR3 loop is CSSSETGSNERLFF. The CDR3 DNA, read in part, is TGCTCCAGCAGTGAGACAGGGTCCAACGAAAGATTATTT.

This clone appeared a few times. Mouse names are used for the genes. The sequenced part of the CDR3 DNA is TGTGCCAGCAGAGGGGCAGTCTATGCTGAGCAGTTC. It specifies CASRGAVYAEQF. The full-length CDR3 reads as CASRGAVYAEQFF. The chain carries TRBV26 and TRBJ2-1, with D perhaps TRBD1 or TRBD2 (5 bases each). The read terminates 1 residue ahead of where the CDR3 ends, so the germline J gene completes it. V shed 6 bases and J shed 3 bases, with 9 bases lying between them. Per germline, CDR1 KGHPV and CDR2 FQNQEV (reference sequence). The CDR3 runs to 13 residues.

Turning to this clone: Mouse germline and gene names are used. The CDR3 end lies 1 residue beyond the end of the read and is filled in from the germline J gene. The V and J genes are TRBV5 and TRBJ2-1; D is unresolved. Germline V gene data show CDR1 as LGHNA and CDR2 as YNLKQL (reference sequence). Trimming pared 0 bases from V and 5 bases from J, leaving 5 bases between. This CDR3 has 13 residues. The DNA read from the CDR3 is TGTGCCAGCAGCCAAGATAGGGATGCTGAGCAGTTC. Translating it yields CASSQDRDAEQF. The full CDR3 is CASSQDRDAEQFF.